The 16 T cell receptor beta chains listed next were all sequenced from one sample in a study of a mutant IDH1 vaccine in newly diagnosed glioma. Data came from immunoSEQ multiplex PCR; TCRdb stores just in-frame clones and leaves some out. Of over 55,000 clones in the sample, 70% to 90% were seen once. Time point denoted: week 11, during vaccination. Vaccination used 300 ug of mutant IDH1 20-mer peptide per dose, with topical imiquimod. What these receptors recognize is not known. Sequencing was performed on PBMCs, taken from a glioma patient whose treatment included an IDH1 peptide vaccine. The receptors were sampled from a man between 40 and 49 years old with glioma.

With regard to this clone: Germline is not matched at one junction end, which may reflect a read error. The chain has TRBV5-1 and TRBJ1-2, with TRBD1 as a possible D gene (6 bases). The CDR3 contains 10 residues. CDR1 SGHRS and CDR2 YFSETQ come from the germline V gene. The CDR3 spells CASGDDRPIF. CDR3 DNA sequence: TGCGCCAGCGGGGACGACAGGCCCATCTTC. Drawing the rest from reference TRBV5-1 and TRBJ1-2, the complete variable domain is KAGVTQTPRYLIKTRGQQVTLSCSPISGHRSVSWYQQTPGQGLQFLFEYFSETQRNKGNFPGRFSGRQFSNSRSEMNVSTLELGDSALYLCASGDDRPIFGSGTRLTVV.

V usage is TRBV28 and J usage is TRBJ2-7, with D hard to call. Trimming cost V 2 bases and J 1 base, with 6 bases left between them. Germline V gene sequence: CDR1 MDHEN, CDR2 SYDVKM. The CDR3 has 13 residues. CDR3 protein: CASSLIGSYEQYF. The CDR3 region has the DNA TGTGCCAGCAGTTTAATAGGGTCCTACGAGCAGTACTTC. Combining the CDR3 with reference TRBV28 and TRBJ2-7 gives the whole variable domain DVKVTQSSRYLVKRTGEKVFLECVQDMDHENMFWYRQDPGLGLRLIYFSYDVKMKEKGDIPEGYSVSREKKERFSLILESASTNQTSMYLCASSLIGSYEQYFGPGTRLTVT.

The chain couples TRBV10-3 to TRBJ2-7, with 10 bases lining up with TRBD1. J lost 4 bases, V lost 2 bases, and 2 bases had no gene match. The CDR3 covers 14 residues. CDR1 is ENHRY and CDR2 is SYGVKD in the germline V gene. The chain's CDR3 is CAISEDRGPYEQYF. The CDR3 bases are TGTGCCATCAGTGAGGACAGGGGGCCGTACGAGCAGTACTTC.

CDR3 loop: CASSQGGLAGQETQYF. CDR3 nucleotide sequence: TGTGCCAGCAGCCAAGGGGGACTAGCGGGTCAAGAGACCCAGTACTTC. This rearrangement joins TRBV14 to TRBJ2-5; 12 nucleotides match TRBD2. The ends lost 1 base at V and 2 bases at J; junction bases unmatched: 2. The CDR3 loop spans 16 amino acids. Germline CDR1 SGHDN, CDR2 FVKESK.

The chain has TRBV27 and TRBJ2-1; D is tentatively TRBD1 or TRBD2 (5 bases each). Germline V CDR1 and CDR2: MNHEY, SMNVEV (reference sequence). The CDR3 is 12 amino acids. Trimming cost V 5 bases and J 14 bases, with 16 bases left between them. The CDR3 DNA is TGTGCCAGCAGTGCCCGACCGGGACGAAAGTTCTTC. This gives the protein CASSARPGRKFF.

This chain links TRBV27 with TRBJ2-3; 11 bases fit TRBD2. With 0 bases clipped from V and 3 bases from J, the junction kept 8 bases outside the gene matches. CDR1 and CDR2 from the germline V gene are MNHEY and SMNVEV (reference sequence). The CDR3 runs to 18 residues. In DNA, the CDR3 is TGTGCCAGCAGTTTATCTTCGATAGCGGGAGGGCCGACAGATACGCAGTATTTT. Encoded protein: CASSLSSIAGGPTDTQYF.

The chain employs TRBV2 and TRBJ2-4; 9 nucleotides line up with TRBD1. Germline values: CDR1 SNHLY, CDR2 FYNNEI. The V and J ends lost 5 bases and 0 bases, in that order; junction bases with no gene match: 5. This CDR3 comprises 16 residues. In nucleotides, the CDR3 is TGTGCCAGCAGTAAAGACAGGGGGGGAGCCAAAAACATTCAGTACTTC. Its translation is CASSKDRGGAKNIQYF.

The chain recombines TRBV14 with TRBJ2-2; tentatively, D is TRBD2 (5 bases). The CDR3 has 13 residues. The V end lost 7 bases, the J end lost 4 bases, and 10 bases lay between the germline ends. Germline assignment: CDR1 SGHDN and CDR2 FVKESK. CDR3: CASNLRGTGELFF. In DNA, the CDR3 is TGTGCCAGCAATCTACGGGGCACCGGGGAGCTGTTTTTT. Full variable domain (missing parts from reference TRBV14 and TRBJ2-2): EAGVTQFPSHSVIEKGQTVTLRCDPISGHDNLYWYRRVMGKEIKFLLHFVKESKQDESGMPNNRFLAERTGGTYSTLKVQPAELEDSGVYFCASNLRGTGELFFGEGSRLTVL.

This clone was picked up one time. The CDR3, as DNA: TGCGCCAGCAGCCGGGACGCCATCGCTGCTGGGGAGCAGTACTTC. It is translated as CASSRDAIAAGEQYF. The rearrangement links TRBV5-1 to TRBJ2-7; possibly TRBD1 or TRBD2 for D (5 bases each). The V gene lost 4 bases and the J gene lost 7 bases, with 21 bases spanning the gap. The CDR3 totals 15 residues. Germline V gene sequence: CDR1 SGHRS, CDR2 YFSETQ.

The count of this clone is one. The V gene is TRBV5-1, the J gene TRBJ2-5; weak D call: TRBD1 (5 bases). Trimming took 2 bases from V and 3 from J, leaving 11 bases between them. The CDR3 has 14 amino acids. Germline CDR1 SGHRS, CDR2 YFSETQ. CDR3: CASSLSGQKETQYF. The DNA for the CDR3 is TGCGCCAGCAGCTTAAGTGGACAAAAAGAGACCCAGTACTTC.

This clone was recorded a few times. This chain joins TRBV28 and TRBJ1-6; no firm D call. Between the trimmed V and J ends, which lost 6 bases and 14 bases, there was a span of 17 bases. In germline, CDR1 is MDHEN, CDR2 SYDVKM. The CDR3 runs 13 residues. CDR3: CASSLNRARALHF. The CDR3 nucleotides are TGTGCCAGCAGCCTTAATAGGGCGCGGGCCCTCCACTTT.

The chain is built from TRBV11-3 and TRBJ2-5, with D perhaps TRBD1 (5 bases). V was pared by 6 bases and J by 1 base, with 9 bases between. Germline assignment: CDR1 SGHNT and CDR2 YENEEA. The CDR3 is 13 residues long. CDR3 nucleotide sequence: TGTGCCAGCAGTCGACAGAGCCAAGAGACCCAGTACTTC. Protein: CASSRQSQETQYF. The whole variable domain, filled in from reference TRBV11-3 and TRBJ2-5, reads EAGVVQSPRYKIIEKKQPVAFWCNPISGHNTLYWYLQNLGQGPELLIRYENEEAVDDSQLPKDRFSAERLKGVDSTLKIQPAELGDSAVYLCASSRQSQETQYFGPGTRLLVL.

J is TRBJ2-1 and V is TRBV9; 7 bases are shared with TRBD2. The germline gives CDR1 SGDLS, CDR2 YYNGEE. V was pared by 3 bases and J by 5 bases, with 8 bases of the junction left unmatched. The CDR3 totals 15 residues. The CDR3 nucleotides read TGTGCCAGCAGCGAAGGAAGCGGGAAGCACAATGAGCAGTTCTTC. Residues: CASSEGSGKHNEQFF.

This chain connects TRBV7-3 to TRBJ2-1, with 7 bases matching TRBD1. The CDR3 totals 15 residues. V shed 2 bases and J 0 bases; nucleotides not matched to a gene: 1. From germline, CDR1 is SGHTA and CDR2 FQGTGA. The CDR3 here is CASSLSGGSYNEQFF. CDR3 sequence (DNA): TGTGCCAGCAGCTTATCAGGGGGCTCCTACAATGAGCAGTTCTTC.

The chain links TRBV29-1 to TRBJ1-2; D is unresolved. The V gene lost 8 bases and the J gene lost 4 bases, with 14 bases spanning the gap. The CDR3 is 12 residues long. Germline V gene lookup returns CDR1 SQVTM and CDR2 ANQGSEA. This chain's CDR3 is CSYAKEGYGYTF. The CDR3 DNA reads as TGCAGCTACGCCAAGGAGGGCTATGGCTACACCTTC.

V usage is TRBV10-3 and J usage is TRBJ2-2; no reliable D call. Looked up from germline, CDR1 is ENHRY and CDR2 is SYGVKD. The germline V and J ends were trimmed by 6 bases and 3 bases, with 5 bases remaining between them. The CDR3 covers 12 residues. The CDR3 here is CAISSDTGELFF. The CDR3, as DNA: TGTGCCATCAGCAGCGACACCGGGGAGCTGTTTTTT.